This is a list of T cell receptor beta chains from one sample in a study of molecular identifiers for immune sequencing clone quantification. TCRdb reprocessed the PCR reads with MiXCR, giving one entry per CDR3 protein. In the table there are about 320,000 distinct CDR3 sequences, over 20% of which are singletons. Material for sequencing was naive CD8+ T cells from blood, with Jurkat cell RNA spiked in. The receptors derive from a human donor in good health. Some libraries in this study had Jurkat cell RNA spiked in. The CDR3 runs from the conserved cysteine through the conserved F or W. The D gene is left open where the match is weak. A clone size is listed for some rows: how often the clone was seen (once, few, many), or a class if it is expanded.

cdr3_aa: CVSSQDPSGITNEQFF; cdr3_nt: TGCGTCAGCAGCCAGGACCCTAGCGGGATCACCAATGAGCAGTTCTTC; d_call: TRBD2; j_call: TRBJ2-1; v_call: TRBV4-3; clone_size: NA
cdr3_aa: CASSLGTGADTQYF; cdr3_nt: TGTGCCAGCAGCTTAGGGACGGGGGCAGATACGCAGTATTTT; d_call: NA; j_call: TRBJ2-3; v_call: TRBV7-8; clone_size: many
cdr3_aa: CASSPSGTAGNEQFF; cdr3_nt: TGCGCCAGCAGCCCTTCTGGGACAGCGGGCAATGAGCAGTTCTTC; d_call: NA; j_call: TRBJ2-1; v_call: TRBV4-1; clone_size: many
cdr3_aa: CASSLGASGNVETQYF; cdr3_nt: TGTGCCAGCAGCTTGGGCGCTAGCGGGAATGTAGAGACCCAGTACTTC; d_call: TRBD2; j_call: TRBJ2-5; v_call: TRBV5-4; clone_size: many
cdr3_aa: CASSYGTVNSGANVLTF; cdr3_nt: TGTGCCAGCAGTTACGGGACAGTAAACTCTGGGGCCAACGTCCTGACTTTC; d_call: TRBD1; j_call: TRBJ2-6; v_call: TRBV6-2/TRBV6-3; clone_size: many
cdr3_aa: CASSDGQGARWTEAFF; cdr3_nt: TGTGCCAGCAGTGACGGACAGGGGGCGCGTTGGACTGAAGCTTTCTTT; d_call: TRBD1; j_call: TRBJ1-1; v_call: TRBV2; clone_size: many
cdr3_aa: CASSSGPGPYEQYF; cdr3_nt: TGCGCCAGCAGTTCCGGACCAGGGCCCTACGAGCAGTACTTC; d_call: NA; j_call: TRBJ2-7; v_call: TRBV5-1; clone_size: many
cdr3_aa: CSSRLGGTEQFF; cdr3_nt: TGCAGCTCCAGGTTGGGGGGCACTGAGCAGTTCTTC; d_call: NA; j_call: TRBJ2-1; v_call: TRBV29-1; clone_size: few
cdr3_aa: CASSQDELRTDTQYF; cdr3_nt: TGCGCCAGCAGCCAAGATGAATTACGGACAGATACGCAGTATTTT; d_call: NA; j_call: TRBJ2-3; v_call: TRBV4-1; clone_size: many
cdr3_aa: CSVYQEGTEAFF; cdr3_nt: TGCAGCGTATACCAGGAGGGCACTGAAGCTTTCTTT; d_call: NA; j_call: TRBJ1-1; v_call: TRBV29-1; clone_size: many
cdr3_aa: CASGPGRNYGYTF; cdr3_nt: TGTGCTAGTGGTCCGGGACGGAACTATGGCTACACCTTC; d_call: NA; j_call: TRBJ1-2; v_call: TRBV12-5; clone_size: many
cdr3_aa: CSARDGSGQPQHF; cdr3_nt: TGCAGTGCTAGAGATGGCTCGGGTCAGCCCCAGCATTTT; d_call: NA; j_call: TRBJ1-5; v_call: TRBV20-1; clone_size: many
cdr3_aa: CAWSVRRQFYGYTF; cdr3_nt: TGTGCCTGGAGTGTACGCAGACAGTTCTATGGCTACACCTTC; d_call: NA; j_call: TRBJ1-2; v_call: TRBV30; clone_size: few
cdr3_aa: CASSTSASAYGELLF; cdr3_nt: TGTGCCAGTAGTACGTCGGCTAGCGCTTACGGGGAGCTGCTTTTT; d_call: NA; j_call: TRBJ2-2; v_call: TRBV19; clone_size: NA
cdr3_aa: CASSQEPRSSGNTIYF; cdr3_nt: TGCGCCAGCAGCCAAGAGCCCCGCAGCTCTGGAAACACCATATATTTT; d_call: NA; j_call: TRBJ1-3; v_call: TRBV4-1; clone_size: many
cdr3_aa: CASSRGSSAYQETQYF; cdr3_nt: TGTGCCAGCAGCCGAGGTTCTAGCGCCTACCAAGAGACCCAGTACTTC; d_call: NA; j_call: TRBJ2-5; v_call: TRBV6-2/TRBV6-3; clone_size: NA
cdr3_aa: CASSSNQGSGNQPQHF; cdr3_nt: TGTGCCAGCAGCTCAAACCAGGGTAGCGGCAATCAGCCCCAGCATTTT; d_call: NA; j_call: TRBJ1-5; v_call: TRBV7-9; clone_size: many
cdr3_aa: CASSPTPSGSTDTQYF; cdr3_nt: TGTGCCAGCAGTCCTACCCCTAGCGGGAGTACAGATACGCAGTATTTT; d_call: TRBD2; j_call: TRBJ2-3; v_call: TRBV27; clone_size: NA
cdr3_aa: CASSIGGGLYQETQYF; cdr3_nt: TGTGCCAGTAGTATAGGTGGAGGCCTGTACCAAGAGACCCAGTACTTC; d_call: NA; j_call: TRBJ2-5; v_call: TRBV19; clone_size: many
cdr3_aa: CASSHQDTNYGYTF; cdr3_nt: TGTGCCAGCAGCCACCAAGACACGAACTATGGCTACACCTTC; d_call: NA; j_call: TRBJ1-2; v_call: TRBV14; clone_size: NA
cdr3_aa: CASSQGGTSGDEQYF; cdr3_nt: TGCGCCAGCAGCCAAGGTGGGACTAGCGGGGACGAGCAGTACTTC; d_call: TRBD2; j_call: TRBJ2-7; v_call: TRBV4-3; clone_size: many
cdr3_aa: CASSSGWTEQYF; cdr3_nt: TGTGCCAGTAGTTCGGGGTGGACCGAGCAGTACTTC; d_call: NA; j_call: TRBJ2-7; v_call: TRBV19; clone_size: many